The 5 T cell receptor beta chains presented below share a single source sample, sequenced in a study of shared clonotypes between healthy human individuals. Positive CCR7 selection of CD45RO-negative cells yielded the naive CD8 cells, and terminally differentiated effector memory CD45RA+ cells were excluded. Only in-frame clones appear in the TCRdb table, and some are missing; sequencing was by immunoSEQ multiplex PCR. The sample lists about 2 million clones, around 96% occurring once. The sample comprised naive CD8+ T cells sorted from blood. The receptors derive from a man aged 18 to 35 in good health.

This chain connects TRBV28 to TRBJ2-1; 12 nucleotides align to TRBD1. Germline CDR1 reads MDHEN; CDR2 reads SYDVKM. The trim removed 5 bases at V and 3 bases at J, leaving 5 bases unmatched. This CDR3 region has 16 residues. This chain's CDR3 is CASSLGTGGFYNEQFF. The DNA for the CDR3 is TGTGCCAGCAGTCTTGGGACAGGGGGCTTCTACAATGAGCAGTTCTTC.

The chain combines TRBV9 with TRBJ2-3; D is undetermined. This CDR3 comprises 13 residues. Germline V gene data show CDR1 as SGDLS and CDR2 as YYNGEE. Trimming shortened V by 3 bases and J by 2 bases, and 7 bases separated the two germline ends. The CDR3 loop is CASSAYYTDTQYF. As DNA, the CDR3 is TGTGCCAGCAGCGCTTATTACACAGATACGCAGTATTTT.

The chain has TRBV15 and TRBJ2-3; 9 bases align to TRBD1. This CDR3 contains 17 residues. The V segment lost 0 bases and the J segment 5 bases; nucleotides outside the gene matches: 9. Germline CDR1 is LNHNV and CDR2 is YYDKDF (reference sequence). The CDR3: CATSRELTGGVGDTQYF. CDR3 bases: TGTGCCACCAGCAGAGAGCTTACAGGGGGCGTGGGAGATACGCAGTATTTT.

The rearrangement joins TRBV25-1 to TRBJ2-3; a weak D match, TRBD2 (5 bases). This CDR3 spans 12 amino acids. Germline CDR1 and CDR2: MGHDK and SYGVNS. Between the trimmed V and J ends, which lost 4 bases and 4 bases, there was a span of 6 bases. CDR3 DNA sequence: TGTGCCAGCAGTGGAGGGCCAGATACGCAGTATTTT. Its protein is CASSGGPDTQYF.

The chain recombines TRBV2 with TRBJ1-4; 7 bases line up with TRBD1. The CDR3 extends over 16 amino acids. Trimming took 3 bases from V and 2 from J; bases not matched to a gene: 6. CDR1 SNHLY and CDR2 FYNNEI come from the germline V gene. For the CDR3, the DNA is TGTGCCAGCAGTGACACAGGGGTCGCGACTAATGAAAAACTGTTTTTT. It codes for CASSDTGVATNEKLFF.